This TCR beta chain appears in the sequencing data of a study of blood T cells in healthy people across ages. As for this clonotype: Sequence at one end of the junction differs from germline and may be a read error.

Primed by a sample-barcoded 5' primer and a J-beta primer mix, a second PCR proceeded for roughly 7 to 11 cycles. TCRdb processed the 5' RACE reads anew with MiXCR; each CDR3 protein has one entry. The top ten clones hold about 19% of a sample with fewer than 1,000,000 distinct CDR3 sequences, approximately 48% of them seen once. The CDR3 is 17 residues long. CDR1 is LGHDT, CDR2 YNNKEL, per germline (reference sequence). The TCR sequence derives from a man in his 60s in good health. The source material was blood. V usage is TRBV3-1 and J usage is TRBJ1-6; TRBD1 matches 11 bases. Here the CDR3 reads CASSPYYGGQGDSPLHF. CDR3 nucleotides: TGTGCCAGCAGCCCATACTATGGGGGACAGGGGGATTCGCCCCTCCACTTT.